Listed here are 16 T cell receptor beta chains from one sample, sequenced in a study of identical twins. TCRdb called the 5' RACE reads again in MiXCR, with one record for every CDR3 protein. The data contain fewer than 350,000 distinct CDR3 sequences, roughly 8.6% of them singletons. These records were also assigned to another study, of yellow fever vaccine responses in identical twins.

The specimen sequenced was memory (CD45RO+) T cells sorted from blood. These receptors originate from a woman aged 18-29 years in good health.

This clonotype was detected many times. The J gene is TRBJ1-6, the V gene TRBV6-5; 7 nucleotides line up with TRBD1. This CDR3 spans 14 amino acids. Germline V gene sequence: CDR1 MNHEY, CDR2 SVGAGI. The J segment lost 7 bases and the V segment lost 1 base, leaving 1 base of the junction unmatched. For the CDR3, the DNA is TGTGCCAGCAGTTACTTGACAGGGAATTCACCCCTCCACTTT. This translates into CASSYLTGNSPLHF.

J is TRBJ2-1 and V is TRBV11-2, with TRBD2 identical over 11 bases. CDR3 length equals 17 residues. Trimming took 2 bases from V and 5 from J; bases not matched to a gene: 8. In germline, CDR1 is SGHAT, CDR2 FQNNGV. The CDR3 loop reads CASSLRLLAGGDNEQFF. CDR3 DNA sequence: TGTGCCAGCAGCTTAAGGCTATTAGCGGGGGGGGACAATGAGCAGTTCTTC.

This clonotype was detected only once. This chain's CDR3 is CASSSRTGGQETQYF. CDR3 bases: TGCGCCAGCAGCTCGAGGACAGGGGGGCAAGAGACCCAGTACTTC. The chain is built from TRBV5-1 and TRBJ2-5; the match to TRBD1 covers 10 bases. The V and J ends lost 3 bases and 2 bases, in that order; junction bases with no gene match: 4. Germline V gene data show CDR1 as SGHRS and CDR2 as YFSETQ. CDR3 length equals 15 residues.

This clonotype was seen repeatedly, ten times or more. The chain couples TRBV6-5 to TRBJ2-5, with D unresolved. In germline, CDR1 is MNHEY, CDR2 SVGAGI. The V end was cut by 2 bases, the J end by 3 bases, with 13 bases between. CDR3 length: 15 amino acids. The CDR3 sequence: CASSYAVDHKETQYF. In nucleotides, the CDR3 is TGTGCCAGCAGTTACGCAGTTGACCATAAAGAGACCCAGTACTTC.

This clonotype was seen a handful of times. This chain uses TRBV12-5 with TRBJ2-5; no reliable D call. Germline V gene data show CDR1 as LGHNT and CDR2 as FRNRAP. Trimming left V 5 bases short and J 7 bases short, with 8 bases between. The CDR3 runs to 11 residues. As DNA, the CDR3 is TGTGCTAGTGGTGACACGGGGACCCAGTACTTC. Protein product: CASGDTGTQYF.

The rearrangement links TRBV19 to TRBJ2-2; D may be TRBD2 (7 bases). Germline assignment: CDR1 LNHDA and CDR2 SQIVND (reference sequence). The V end was cut by 9 bases, the J end by 6 bases, with 11 bases between. This CDR3 comprises 12 residues. CDR3 nucleotides: TGTGCCAGCCTAGGGGGGGCCGGGGAGCTGTTTTTT. Translating gives CASLGGAGELFF.

V usage is TRBV5-1 and J usage is TRBJ1-3, with D possibly being TRBD1 (5 bases). Germline loops: CDR1 SGHRS, CDR2 YFSETQ. This CDR3 is built from 14 residues. V gave up 5 bases and J gave up 0 bases, with 9 bases separating them. The CDR3 here is CASRSGTSGNTIYF. CDR3 DNA sequence: TGCGCCAGCAGGTCGGGGACCTCTGGAAACACCATATATTTT.

This clonotype was seen at least ten times. J is TRBJ2-1 and V is TRBV29-1, with 9 nucleotides matching TRBD2. The V segment lost 5 bases and the J segment 0 bases; nucleotides outside the gene matches: 11. The CDR3 is 17 residues long. Germline assignment: CDR1 SQVTM and CDR2 ANQGSEA. The CDR3 DNA sequence: TGCAGCGTTCCCAGGCTAGCGGGAAGGGGCTCCTACAATGAGCAGTTCTTC. It is translated as CSVPRLAGRGSYNEQFF.

At least ten counts were recorded for this clonotype. An end of the junction differs from the germline gene, which may be a read error. This rearrangement joins TRBV5-1 to TRBJ2-6; D gene ambiguous. This CDR3 has 14 residues. CDR1 SGHRS and CDR2 YFSETQ come from the germline V gene. The CDR3 nucleotides are TGTGCCAGCAGTCCAAGCTCTGGGGCCAACGTCCTGACTTTC. Encoded protein: CASSPSSGANVLTF.

This clonotype appeared a few times. V is TRBV28 and J is TRBJ2-7; 9 bases fit TRBD1. With V trimmed by 5 bases and J by 5 bases, 25 bases remained unmatched. This CDR3 spans 20 amino acids. Germline loops: CDR1 MDHEN, CDR2 SYDVKM. As DNA, the CDR3 is TGTGCCAGCAGTCCCCGGACAGGGGTAAGCTTTGGAAGAGTTCTAGACGAGCAGTACGTC. Its protein is CASSPRTGVSFGRVLDEQYV.

This clonotype was counted between two and nine times. CDR3 in DNA: TGTGCCAGCAGTTTCGGACTAGCGGGGCTCACAGATACGCAGTATTTT. Protein product: CASSFGLAGLTDTQYF. V is TRBV6-5 and J is TRBJ2-3; 12 bases are shared with TRBD2. Germline lookup yields CDR1 MNHEY and CDR2 SVGAGI. The CDR3 has 16 residues. Unmatched junction bases numbered 4, after V lost 4 bases and J lost 2 bases.

This chain uses TRBV10-3 with TRBJ2-1; 7 nucleotides align to TRBD1. The CDR3 is made up of 17 amino acids. The junction had 18 bases not matched to a gene; V was cut back by 7 bases and J by 6 bases. Germline values: CDR1 ENHRY, CDR2 SYGVKD. The CDR3 reads CAIMGVVGGLASNEQFF. The CDR3 bases are TGTGCCATCATGGGTGTTGTAGGGGGCCTTGCATCCAATGAGCAGTTCTTC.

This clonotype came up many times. V is TRBV20-1 and J is TRBJ2-3, with 7 bases identical to TRBD2. Germline V lookup: CDR1 DFQATT, CDR2 SNEGSKA (reference sequence). The CDR3 is made up of 16 amino acids. J was trimmed by 0 bases and V by 5 bases; bases with no gene match: 11. DNA for the CDR3: TGCAGTGCTTACGATGGGGGGAGGGCAAGCACAGATACGCAGTATTTT. Translating gives CSAYDGGRASTDTQYF.

This clonotype was seen more than once but under ten times. The chain joins TRBV25-1 to TRBJ2-3; 8 nucleotides agree with TRBD1. Unmatched junction bases numbered 3, after V lost 2 bases and J lost 2 bases. The CDR3 contains 15 residues. CDR1 is MGHDK and CDR2 is SYGVNS in the germline V gene. In DNA, the CDR3 is TGTGCCAGCAGTGAAGGGACAGGAGACACAGATACGCAGTATTTT. It is translated as CASSEGTGDTDTQYF. Looking up the rest from reference TRBV25-1 and TRBJ2-3 gives the full variable domain: EADIYQTPRYLVIGTGKKITLECSQTMGHDKMYWYQQDPGMELHLIHYSYGVNSTEKGDLSSESTVSRIRTEHFPLTLESARPSHTSQYLCASSEGTGDTDTQYFGPGTRLTVL.

The chain carries TRBV24-1 and TRBJ2-1; TRBD2 matches at 13 bases. V lost 6 bases and J lost 8; bases outside the gene matches: 15. This CDR3 is 18 amino acids long. Germline V CDR1 and CDR2: KGHDR, SFDVKD. For the CDR3, the DNA is TGTGCCACCAGTCCTAGGGGACTAGCGGGGTCCAGGTTCTATGAGCAGTTCTTC. Translating it yields CATSPRGLAGSRFYEQFF.

This rearrangement joins TRBV5-5 to TRBJ2-1; 7 bases line up with TRBD2. This CDR3 is 15 amino acids long. V was clipped by 2 bases and J by 5 bases; unmatched bases: 7. Germline V gene lookup returns CDR1 SGHKS and CDR2 YYEKEE (reference sequence). CDR3 residues: CASSFGGWGNNEQFF. In DNA form, the CDR3 reads TGTGCCAGCAGCTTCGGGGGGTGGGGGAACAATGAGCAGTTCTTC.